This T cell receptor (beta chain) was profiled in a study of blood T cell repertoires in COVID-19. Original processing notes: Scientists estimated how many nucleated cells there were by amplifying reference gene primers. Sequencing was performed with immunoSEQ multiplex PCR; in TCRdb, only in-frame clones are kept and a portion is missing. The DNA was the basis for D and trimming; V, J and clone size are from that table. Among roughly 140,000 clones listed, about 82% were seen once. The clonotype originates from a woman between 40 and 50 years old with active or convalescent COVID-19. Sequenced sample: peripheral blood.

The CDR3 nucleotides are TGTGCCAGTAGTCTGACAGGGAATTCACCCCTCCACTTT. This gives the protein CASSLTGNSPLHF. This sequence joins TRBV19 and TRBJ1-6; 7 nucleotides agree with TRBD1. The J segment lost 7 bases and the V segment lost 5 bases, leaving 2 bases of the junction unmatched. The germline V gene encodes CDR1 LNHDA and CDR2 SQIVND (reference sequence). The CDR3 sequence is 13 residues long.